The rows below give T cell receptor beta chains drawn from one sample of a study of CD8+ T cells in alopecia areata. Assay: immunoSEQ multiplex PCR; the TCRdb copy retains only in-frame clones and omits some. The table includes fewer than 100,000 clones, roughly 64% detected once. The specimen was CD8+ T cells sorted from blood, collected at week 4, from a patient treated with tofacitinib. These receptors were obtained from a human donor with alopecia areata. Each CDR3 is given with its conserved first and last residue. A D gene is named only where the DNA matches it firmly. Clone size is not always given. Where it is, it says once, few, many or a class for expanded clones.

j_gene	d_gene	len	abundance	v_gene	CDR3aa	CDR3nt
TRBJ1-2	NA	14	NA	TRBV6-6	CASSSGTVIYGYTF	TGTGCCAGCAGTTCAGGGACGGTGATTTATGGCTACACCTTC
TRBJ2-1	TRBD2	13	few	TRBV5-1	CASSLSGTNEQFF	TGCGCCAGCAGCCTCAGCGGGACGAATGAGCAGTTCTTC
TRBJ2-7	NA	12	NA	TRBV27	CASSPGAYEQYF	TGTGCCAGCAGCCCCGGGGCCTACGAGCAGTACTTC
TRBJ1-5	TRBD1	15	NA	TRBV6-5	CASSYLGQDNQPQHF	TGTGCCAGCAGTTACTTAGGACAGGACAATCAGCCCCAGCATTTT
TRBJ2-7	NA	16	few	TRBV4-3	CASSHSSSGELYEQYF	TGCGCCAGCAGCCATTCGAGTAGCGGAGAGCTCTACGAGCAGTACTTC
TRBJ2-7	NA	13	NA	TRBV7-3	CASSYGQFEEQYF	TGTGCCAGCAGCTACGGACAGTTTGAAGAGCAGTACTTC
TRBJ2-5	TRBD1	13	few	TRBV5-1	CASSIWTGETQYF	TGCGCCAGCAGCATCTGGACAGGAGAGACCCAGTACTTC
TRBJ2-3	NA	14	NA	TRBV6-5	CASSSGLTGDTQYF	TGTGCCAGCAGTTCAGGACTGACGGGGGATACGCAGTATTTT
TRBJ2-5	NA	15	once	TRBV4-3	CASSQGPGQGQTQYF	TGCGCCAGCAGCCAAGGACCGGGGCAGGGACAGACCCAGTACTTC
TRBJ2-7	NA	15	NA	TRBV29-1	CSVEERRTGSYEQYF	TGCAGCGTTGAAGAGAGGCGGACGGGCTCCTACGAGCAGTACTTC
TRBJ1-2	NA	14	NA	TRBV6-5	CASSYDYREDGYTF	TGTGCCAGCAGTTACGACTACAGGGAGGATGGCTACACCTTC
TRBJ2-7	TRBD1	16	NA	TRBV27	CASSPYLRDRIYEQYF	TGTGCCAGCAGTCCTTATCTCCGGGACAGGATCTACGAGCAGTACTTC
TRBJ2-7	NA	13	NA	TRBV7-6	CASSSRTSYEQHF	TGTGCCAGCAGCTCGAGGACCTCCTACGAGCAGCACTTC
TRBJ2-5	NA	15	NA	TRBV15	CATSRGLPNQETQYF	TGTGCCACCAGCAGAGGACTACCAAATCAAGAGACCCAGTACTTC
TRBJ2-7	NA	14	NA	TRBV5-4	CASSFSFSSYEQYF	TGTGCCAGCAGCTTTAGTTTCTCGTCCTACGAGCAGTACTTC
TRBJ2-3	NA	16	NA	TRBV29-1	CSVEDLYRVNTDTQYF	TGCAGCGTTGAAGATCTTTACAGGGTCAACACAGATACGCAGTATTTT
TRBJ2-5	TRBD1	15	NA	TRBV9	CASSVEQGASETQYF	TGTGCCAGCAGCGTAGAACAGGGGGCGTCGGAGACCCAGTACTTC
TRBJ2-5	NA	15	many	TRBV27	CASGPEGGPQETQYF	TGTGCCAGCGGACCCGAAGGGGGGCCCCAAGAGACCCAGTACTTC
TRBJ2-1	TRBD2	16	few	TRBV5-1	CASSPGVAGGLHEQFF	TGCGCCAGCAGCCCGGGGGTAGCGGGAGGGCTGCATGAGCAGTTCTTC
TRBJ2-4	NA	12	many	TRBV7-9	CASSEDLNIQYF	TGTGCCAGCAGCGAGGACCTCAACATTCAGTACTTC
TRBJ2-4	NA	14	NA	TRBV29-1	CSVEKALAKNIQYF	TGCAGCGTTGAAAAGGCTCTAGCCAAAAACATTCAGTACTTC
TRBJ2-3	TRBD2	18	few	TRBV5-1	CASSDDGTSVYSADTQYF	TGCGCCAGCAGCGACGACGGGACTAGCGTCTATTCGGCAGATACGCAGTATTTT